Reported below is one TCR beta chain. Its antigen is unknown. This entry belongs to a study of vaccination and CD4 T cells after COVID-19. Study details: Cells were stimulated with overlapping spike peptides from SARS-CoV-2, HCoV-NL63, HCoV-OC43 and HCoV-229E.

Documented treatment: roughly 11-day PBMC culture with coronavirus spike peptide pools or control peptides (ViraFEST assay). Gathering of the CD4+ T cells, from the unexposed donor, took place before the COVID-19 pandemic (2011-2018). With the Oncomine TCR Beta short-read assay, DNA from cultured CD4+ T cells was sequenced. The authors extracted genomic DNA from cultured CD4+ T cells. MiXCR was run by TCRdb on the PCR reads, yielding one entry per CDR3 protein. The table includes a few thousand distinct CDR3 sequences, around 24% detected once. V lost 2 bases and J lost 5, with 9 bases in between. CDR3 size: 12 residues. Germline V gene sequence: CDR1 GTSNPN, CDR2 SVGIG (reference sequence).

The sample was CD4+ T cells from blood, cultured in vitro. This sequence was found in a human donor in good health. This chain links TRBV30 with TRBJ2-5; D might be TRBD1 (5 bases). The CDR3 DNA follows: TGTGCCTGGAGTTCCAACAGGGAGACCCAGTACTTC. Amino acid sequence: CAWSSNRETQYF.